This T cell receptor beta chain was sequenced for a study of lymphopenia after photon versus proton radiotherapy. Study-wide results and caveats: Survival link was tested only in deceased patients; proton benefit remains a possibility. Oligoclonal CD8+ Temra expansion after nadir drove photon patients' diversity drop. Under photons, naive T cells and diversity fell while effector/memory populations rose. A bigger post-nadir fall in TCR diversity correlated inversely with survival time in deceased patients.

This clone came up a few times. The antigen is not known. Distinct nucleotide sequences in the sample also encode this CDR3. Using immunoSEQ multiplex PCR, the repertoire was profiled, and TCRdb retains in-frame clones only, with some absent. This table holds about 7,500 clones, roughly nine tenths found once. This CDR3 contains 13 residues. The germline gives CDR1 MNHEY, CDR2 SMNVEV (reference sequence). Between the trimmed V and J ends, which lost 0 bases and 1 base, there was a span of 3 bases. Sequences were derived from peripheral blood, sampled from a patient treated with photon-based radiotherapy. The receptor comes from a woman in her seventies with pancreatic cancer. The V gene is TRBV27, the J gene TRBJ1-1; D remains ambiguous. CDR3 in DNA: TGTGCCAGCAGTTTATCGCCGAACACTGAAGCTTTCTTT. This translates into CASSLSPNTEAFF.